The entry below gives a single T cell receptor (beta chain) sequence along with its context. Its antigen specificity is not known. Since the receptor is from a mouse, mouse gene names and germline sequences apply. The CDR3 end lies 1 residue beyond the end of the read and is filled in from the germline J gene. Relative to germline, V is missing 5 bases and J is missing 2 bases, with 3 bases of the junction outside any gene match. According to the germline V gene (reference sequence), CDR1 reads NNHNN and CDR2 reads SYGAGS. The CDR3 spans 15 residues, from the cysteine through the phenylalanine. Of the CDR3's DNA, 42 bases were read; they are in frame from base 1. The data derive from a study of tissue T cells after allogeneic stem cell transplantation (dated by TCRdb to the early 2020s). As for the study more broadly: The study profiled TCR beta repertoires across many tissues from research autopsies of patients with and without GVHD, plus mouse models of GVHD. On the human side, the study was prospective and observational, with no blinding or randomization.

Overall study outcomes, separate from this receptor: In both patients and mice, T cells from blood and spleen picked up only a limited part of the TCR repertoire that was detected in tissues. Only a few T cell clones appeared in more than one patient, yet motif-based clustering showed tissue-specific repertoire signatures that were shared between patients. Within patients, how anatomically similar tissues were was a major factor shaping TCR repertoire composition, regardless of disease or transplant status. A small and clinically heterogeneous patient cohort was studied, and sampling depth was acknowledged as a limitation. The study did not determine which tissue TCRs were alloreactive or antigen-specific, and some clones might have been persisting host cells.

Library prep was done by the immunoSEQ multiplex PCR assay. Adaptive Biotechnologies performed TCRbeta CDR3 sequencing at survey depth and reported CDR3 sequences, V/J genes, productive frequency, and template counts. Amplification of TCR beta CDR3 regions was performed from genomic DNA rather than from RNA. In the authors' own workflow: Pairwise repertoire overlap between tissues was quantified with Jensen-Shannon divergence, where 1 means complete divergence and 0 identical. Tissues were clustered by single-linkage agglomerative hierarchical clustering of pairwise JSD values and displayed as dendrograms. GLIPH2 was run on all patient samples with simulation_depth 1000, kmer_min_depth 3, cdr3_length_cutoff 8, keeping groups with more than two unique CDR3s. A standardized tissue-overlap score was calculated by extrapolating Jaccard GLIPH-group overlap across patients to a standard repertoire size of 1000 clones. To look at how diversity was associated with clinical or experimental variables, linear mixed-effect models were used, with tissue treated as a fixed effect and individual treated as a random effect. Sourced from immuneACCESS, this table was stored by TCRdb with only in-frame sequences that have V and J called. A share of the clones is absent; for the studies checked, an unresolved V gene accounts for under half, and the remainder has no known explanation. V and J calls plus clone size are reproduced from that table; the DNA served to infer D and trimming. For this sample there are approximately 45,000 clones; around 70% appear just once. The ten most abundant clones make up about 0.55% of the sample.

Recombination linked TRBV13-2 to TRBJ1-6; TRBD1 lines up with 8 middle nucleotides. TRBJ1-6 is designated an ORF whose function remains uncertain. The origin of this receptor is a pool of C57BL/6 mice in good health. Sequencing was carried out using sorted cells pooled from one or two spleens. The CDR3 region: CASGPGGTYNSPLYF. CDR3 bases read: TGTGCCAGCGGGCCAGGGGGCACCTATAATTCGCCCCTCTAC.